This T cell receptor (beta chain) was sequenced in a study of blood T cell repertoires in COVID-19. Authors' methods: Amplification of reference gene primers was used by the study to estimate nucleated cell counts. The table came from immunoSEQ multiplex PCR; TCRdb's copy has only in-frame clones and leaves some out. V, J and clone size are those of that table, while D and trimming were read from the DNA. The sample lists about 190,000 clones, 80% to 90% occurring once. Germline CDR1 and CDR2: SNHLY and FYNNEI. The CDR3 consists of 14 residues. V trimming: 6 bases; J trimming: 8 bases; junction bases outside the gene matches: 9.

This TCR derives from a woman aged 70-85 years with active or convalescent COVID-19. Sequenced input: peripheral blood. V is TRBV2 and J is TRBJ2-1; TRBD2 agrees at 8 bases. CDR3: CASRTILAVDEQFF. CDR3 DNA sequence: TGTGCCAGCAGGACCATACTAGCGGTGGATGAGCAGTTCTTC. The full variable domain, rest sourced from reference TRBV2 and TRBJ2-1, is EPEVTQTPSHQVTQMGQEVILRCVPISNHLYFYWYRQILGQKVEFLVSFYNNEISEKSEIFDDQFSVERPDGSNFTLKIRSTKLEDSAMYFCASRTILAVDEQFFGPGTRLTVL.